One and the same sample provided the 20 T cell receptor beta chains below, sequenced in a study of T-cell memory formation after mild COVID-19. TCRdb reanalysed the 5' RACE reads using MiXCR and keeps one entry per CDR3 protein. The sample consists of around 450,000 distinct CDR3 sequences, 20% of them appearing once. Specimen: PBMCs or a T cell subset sorted from them (not recorded which). The origin of the receptors is an adult woman who had mild COVID-19 (a few samples of this study predate the infection). Cell type and time point are not known.

This clonotype was found a few times. The rearrangement uses TRBV6-4 and TRBJ2-7, with D hard to call. The V end lost 4 bases, the J end lost 5 bases, and 12 bases lay between the germline ends. CDR1 and CDR2 from the germline V gene are MRHNA and SNTAGT. The CDR3 sequence is 13 residues long. The CDR3 nucleotides are TGTGCCAGCAGTGGCCCGGGCGGCCACGAGCAGTACTTC. It yields the protein CASSGPGGHEQYF.

This chain connects TRBV20-1 to TRBJ2-7, with D possibly matching TRBD2 (7 bases). Trimming took 6 bases from V and 3 from J, leaving 15 bases between them. Germline loops: CDR1 DFQATT, CDR2 SNEGSKA (reference sequence). This CDR3 has 13 residues. As DNA, the CDR3 is TGCAGTGCCCTGGGGGGGGCGGTCTACGAGCAGTACTTC. Translated: CSALGGAVYEQYF.

The table lists this clonotype with a few counts. J is TRBJ1-1 and V is TRBV29-1, with D perhaps TRBD1 (6 bases). CDR3 length equals 12 residues. CDR1 and CDR2 (germline): SQVTM, ANQGSEA. V gave up 8 bases and J gave up 2 bases, with 12 bases separating them. CDR3 DNA sequence: TGCAGCATAGGGACATATAACACTGAAGCTTTCTTT. It yields the protein CSIGTYNTEAFF.

This clonotype was seen a single time. The V call is TRBV7-2, the J call TRBJ1-5; 8 bases fit TRBD1. The trim removed 1 base at V and 2 bases at J, leaving 4 bases unmatched. CDR3 length: 16 residues. Germline CDR1 and CDR2: SGHTA and FQGNSA. The CDR3 sequence is CASSLVAQGGNQPQHF. DNA of the CDR3: TGTGCCAGCAGCTTAGTAGCACAGGGGGGCAATCAGCCCCAGCATTTT.

J is TRBJ1-2 and V is TRBV20-1; D unresolved. Trimming removed 1 base at V and 3 bases at J, with 12 bases between. The CDR3 contains 14 residues. Looked up from germline, CDR1 is DFQATT and CDR2 is SNEGSKA (reference sequence). The CDR3 DNA reads as TGCAGTGCTAGAGGATCGGCGGAATACTATGGCTACACCTTC. Translated, it gives CSARGSAEYYGYTF.

The chain employs TRBV3-1 and TRBJ2-7; no clear D. Germline V gene data show CDR1 as LGHDT and CDR2 as YNNKEL (reference sequence). There are 14 residues in the CDR3. Trimming took off 3 bases at V and 2 bases at J, with 11 bases between the two ends. CDR3 coding DNA: TGTGCCAGCAGCCATCTCTCCCGCCCCTACGAGCAGTACTTC. As protein: CASSHLSRPYEQYF.

In its sample, this clonotype was seen many times. The chain carries TRBV5-1 and TRBJ2-3; 9 bases fit TRBD1. Germline assignment: CDR1 SGHRS and CDR2 YFSETQ. This CDR3 spans 18 amino acids. After removal of 4 bases from V and 4 bases from J, the junction contained 16 bases not matched to a gene. The CDR3 protein is CASSAGQGSFGGPDTQYF. CDR3 coding DNA: TGCGCCAGCAGCGCGGGACAGGGTTCTTTTGGTGGCCCAGATACGCAGTATTTT.

This clonotype showed up just a few times. The rearrangement uses TRBV6-2 or TRBV6-3 and TRBJ1-5; D is perhaps TRBD1 (6 bases). The CDR3 covers 16 residues. Germline CDR1 reads MNHEY; CDR2 reads SVGEGT. Trimming removed 4 bases from V and 1 base from J, with 14 bases in between. The CDR3 sequence is CASSSNTGKSNQPQHF. The CDR3 coding sequence is TGTGCCAGCAGTTCCAATACAGGGAAGAGCAATCAGCCCCAGCATTTT.

In this sample, this clonotype turned up many times. V is TRBV12-3 or TRBV12-4 and J is TRBJ2-7, with 8 positions matching TRBD1. With V trimmed by 8 bases and J by 2 bases, 8 bases remained unmatched. This CDR3 has 14 amino acids. The CDR3 DNA reads as TGTGCCAGCGGGACCGGGACAGGAGCCTACGAGCAGTACTTC. It is translated as CASGTGTGAYEQYF.

V gene TRBV6-2 or TRBV6-3 combines with J gene TRBJ2-5, with 7 bases aligning to TRBD1. The trim removed 6 bases at V and 4 bases at J, leaving 14 bases unmatched. Germline V gives CDR1 MNHEY, CDR2 SVGEGT. The CDR3 has 16 amino acids. The CDR3 here is CASRNGRRGLLETQYF. In nucleotides, the CDR3 is TGTGCCAGCAGAAATGGTCGAAGGGGGCTTCTAGAGACCCAGTACTTC.

This clonotype was detected a few times. The V gene is TRBV20-1, the J gene TRBJ1-5; 8 bases agree with TRBD1. The CDR3 is made up of 13 amino acids. The trim removed 4 bases at V and 4 bases at J, leaving 3 bases unmatched. Per germline, CDR1 DFQATT and CDR2 SNEGSKA (reference sequence). The CDR3 bases are TGCAGTGCTAAGGGACAGGTTAATCAGCCCCAGCATTTT. This codes for CSAKGQVNQPQHF.

This clonotype was seen a few times. The chain combines TRBV24-1 with TRBJ1-4; no clear D. This CDR3 has 14 amino acids. V was trimmed by 4 bases and J by 8 bases, leaving 13 bases between them. The V gene's germline CDR1 is KGHDR and CDR2 SFDVKD. The CDR3 protein is CATSDPGREEKLFF. CDR3 DNA: TGTGCCACCAGTGACCCCGGCCGGGAGGAAAAACTGTTTTTT.

The V gene is TRBV5-6, the J gene TRBJ2-7; 11 bases align to TRBD2. This CDR3 contains 16 residues. The junction had 6 bases not matched to a gene; V was cut back by 4 bases and J by 0 bases. Germline loops: CDR1 SGHDT, CDR2 YYEEEE. The CDR3 DNA sequence: TGTGCCAGCAGCGGGACTAGCGGAGTCCGCTCCTACGAGCAGTACTTC. It yields the protein CASSGTSGVRSYEQYF.

In nucleotides, the CDR3 is TGTGCCAGCAGTAGCGAGGGGGCGAACACTGAAGCTTTCTTT. This gives the protein CASSSEGANTEAFF. This chain uses TRBV7-9 with TRBJ1-1; 7 bases match TRBD1. V lost 6 bases to trimming and J lost 1 base; unmatched junction nucleotides: 5. The CDR3 is 14 amino acids. Germline values: CDR1 SEHNR, CDR2 FQNEAQ (reference sequence). The full variable domain, rest sourced from reference TRBV7-9 and TRBJ1-1, is DTGVSQNPRHKITKRGQNVTFRCDPISEHNRLYWYRQTLGQGPEFLTYFQNEAQLEKSRLLSDRFSAERPKGSFSTLEIQRTEQGDSAMYLCASSSEGANTEAFFGQGTRLTVV.

This clonotype was observed a few times. V gene TRBV11-2 combines with J gene TRBJ2-7; a possible D gene is TRBD1 (5 bases). Trimming stripped 2 bases from V and 2 bases from J, with 10 bases between. CDR1 is SGHAT and CDR2 is FQNNGV in the germline V gene. The CDR3 is 14 amino acids. This CDR3 is CASSLKAGPYEQYF. The CDR3 DNA is TGTGCCAGCAGCTTAAAGGCAGGGCCCTACGAGCAGTACTTC.

The gene calls are TRBV5-1 and TRBJ2-5; D remains ambiguous. Germline-derived CDR1 and CDR2 are SGHRS and YFSETQ. V was trimmed by 0 bases and J by 0 bases, leaving 12 bases between them. The CDR3 runs 16 residues. Here the CDR3 reads CASSLAIRVNQETQYF. As DNA, the CDR3 is TGCGCCAGCAGCTTGGCCATTCGGGTAAACCAAGAGACCCAGTACTTC.

This chain connects TRBV29-1 to TRBJ1-4, with D possibly TRBD1 on 5 matching bases. Deletions cut 4 bases from V and 0 bases from J, with 9 bases between. The CDR3 totals 14 residues. Germline lookup yields CDR1 SQVTM and CDR2 ANQGSEA. The CDR3 DNA follows: TGCAGCGTTGTAGGGGCACCAACTAATGAAAAACTGTTTTTT. Translating gives CSVVGAPTNEKLFF.

This clonotype has more than one count but fewer than ten. The CDR3 bases are TGCAGCGTCAATTCCAAGGTCGGATCTGGTGGCTACACCTTC. Amino acid sequence: CSVNSKVGSGGYTF. The V call is TRBV29-1, the J call TRBJ1-2; D remains unclear. Germline-derived CDR1 and CDR2 are SQVTM and ANQGSEA. The CDR3 runs 14 residues. Trimming cost V 6 bases and J 7 bases, with 21 bases left between them. Filled out from reference TRBV29-1 and TRBJ1-2, the complete variable domain reads SAVISQKPSRDICQRGTSLTIQCQVDSQVTMMFWYRQQPGQSLTLIATANQGSEATYESGFVIDKFPISRPNLTFSTLTVSNMSPEDSSIYLCSVNSKVGSGGYTFGSGTRLTVV.

This clonotype turned up a few times. The chain combines TRBV6-5 with TRBJ2-5; D perhaps matches TRBD1 (6 bases). CDR1 is MNHEY, CDR2 SVGAGI, per germline. Trimming removed 4 bases from V and 4 bases from J, with 13 bases in between. This CDR3 is 14 amino acids long. Here the CDR3 DNA reads TGTGCCAGCAGTTCGACAGGACCCGGAGAGACCCAGTACTTC. It is translated as CASSSTGPGETQYF.

This clonotype was observed a handful of times. The V call is TRBV24-1, the J call TRBJ1-2; no clear D. The CDR3 consists of 13 residues. The germline V gene encodes CDR1 KGHDR and CDR2 SFDVKD. V lost 5 bases and J 8 bases, leaving 14 bases between the germline ends. The CDR3, as DNA: TGTGCCACCAGTGTAGTGGCCTTCGGCGGCTACACCTTC. Amino acid sequence: CATSVVAFGGYTF.